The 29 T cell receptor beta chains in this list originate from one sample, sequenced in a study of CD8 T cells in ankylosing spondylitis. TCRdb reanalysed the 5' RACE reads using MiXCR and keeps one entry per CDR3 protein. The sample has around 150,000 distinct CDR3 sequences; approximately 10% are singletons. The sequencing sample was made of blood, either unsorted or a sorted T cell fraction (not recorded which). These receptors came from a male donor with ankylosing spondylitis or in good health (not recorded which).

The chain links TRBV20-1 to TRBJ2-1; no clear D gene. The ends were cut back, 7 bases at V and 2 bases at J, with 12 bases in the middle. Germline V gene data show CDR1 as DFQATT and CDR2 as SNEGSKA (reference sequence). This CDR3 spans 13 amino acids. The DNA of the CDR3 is TGCAGTGTAAACCTAGAGACCTACAATGAGCAGTTCTTC. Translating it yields CSVNLETYNEQFF.

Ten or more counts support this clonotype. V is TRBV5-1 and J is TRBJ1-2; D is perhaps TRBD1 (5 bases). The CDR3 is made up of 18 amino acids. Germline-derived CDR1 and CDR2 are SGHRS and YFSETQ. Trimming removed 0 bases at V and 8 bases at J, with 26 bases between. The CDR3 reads CASSLAGLGEKERLGYTF. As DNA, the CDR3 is TGCGCCAGCAGCTTGGCCGGGTTGGGGGAAAAGGAACGTCTCGGCTACACCTTC.

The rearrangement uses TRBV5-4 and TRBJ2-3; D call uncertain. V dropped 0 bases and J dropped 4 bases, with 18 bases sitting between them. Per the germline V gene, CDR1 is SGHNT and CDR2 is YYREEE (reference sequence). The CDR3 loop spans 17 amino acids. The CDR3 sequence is CASSLGVGSMVADTQYF. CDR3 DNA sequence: TGTGCCAGCAGCTTGGGGGTCGGGTCGATGGTTGCAGATACGCAGTATTTT.

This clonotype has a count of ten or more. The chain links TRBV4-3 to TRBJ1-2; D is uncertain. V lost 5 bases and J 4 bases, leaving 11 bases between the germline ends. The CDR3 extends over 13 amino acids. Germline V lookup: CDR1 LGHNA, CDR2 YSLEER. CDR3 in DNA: TGCGCCAGCAGCTCCGGGCCAGCCTATGGCTACACCTTC. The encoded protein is CASSSGPAYGYTF.

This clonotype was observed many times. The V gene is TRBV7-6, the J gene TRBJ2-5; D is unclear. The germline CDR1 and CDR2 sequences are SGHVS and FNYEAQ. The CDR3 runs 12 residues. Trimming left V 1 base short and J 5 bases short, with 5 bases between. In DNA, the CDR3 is TGTGCCAGCAGCTTAGATTCGGAGACCCAGTACTTC. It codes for CASSLDSETQYF.

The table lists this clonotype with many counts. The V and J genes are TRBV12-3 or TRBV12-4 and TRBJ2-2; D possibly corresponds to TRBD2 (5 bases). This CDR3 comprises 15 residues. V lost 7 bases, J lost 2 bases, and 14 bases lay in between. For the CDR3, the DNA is TGTGCCAGCACCCTCGGAGGCTCTAACACCGGGGAGCTGTTTTTT. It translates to CASTLGGSNTGELFF.

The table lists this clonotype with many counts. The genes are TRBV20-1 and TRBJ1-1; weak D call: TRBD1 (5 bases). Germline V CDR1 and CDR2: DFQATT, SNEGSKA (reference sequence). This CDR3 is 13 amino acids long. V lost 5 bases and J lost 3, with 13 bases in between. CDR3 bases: TGCAGTGCTTCGCCCACGGGGGACACTGAAGCTTTCTTT. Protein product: CSASPTGDTEAFF.

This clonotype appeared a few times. The CDR3 sequence: CASSSPVRLAAITDTQYF. The CDR3 DNA reads as TGTGCCAGCAGTTCGCCCGTCCGACTAGCGGCAATCACAGATACGCAGTATTTT. The chain employs TRBV12-3 or TRBV12-4 and TRBJ2-3; TRBD2 aligns across 9 bases. The CDR3 length is 18 residues. V lost 4 bases, J lost 2 bases, and 13 bases stayed unmatched.

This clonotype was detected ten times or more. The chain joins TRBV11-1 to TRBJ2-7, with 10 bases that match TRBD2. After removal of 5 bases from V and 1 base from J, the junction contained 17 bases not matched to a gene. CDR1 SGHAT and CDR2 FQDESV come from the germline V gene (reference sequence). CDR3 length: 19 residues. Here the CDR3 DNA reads TGTGCCAGCAGCGTGGCTAGCGGGAGACTCCGCAGAAGTTCCTACGAGCAGTACTTC. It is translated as CASSVASGRLRRSSYEQYF.

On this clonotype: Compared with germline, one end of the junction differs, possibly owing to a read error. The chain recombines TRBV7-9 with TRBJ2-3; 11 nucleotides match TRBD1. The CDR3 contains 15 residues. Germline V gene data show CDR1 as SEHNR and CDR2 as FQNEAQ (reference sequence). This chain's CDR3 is CVSSRGTGGSDTQYF. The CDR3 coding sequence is TGTGTCAGCAGCAGAGGGACAGGGGGATCAGATACGCAGTATTTT.

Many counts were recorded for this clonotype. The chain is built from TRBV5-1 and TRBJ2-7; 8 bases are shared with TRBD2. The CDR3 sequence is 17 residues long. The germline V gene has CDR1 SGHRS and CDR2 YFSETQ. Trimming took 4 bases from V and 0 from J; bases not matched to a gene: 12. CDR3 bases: TGCGCCAGCAGCCGAGGGCTAGCGGGCTTGAGCTCCTACGAGCAGTACTTC. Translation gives CASSRGLAGLSSYEQYF.

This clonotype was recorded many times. The CDR3 here is CSVKRDISSYNEQFF. The CDR3 DNA follows: TGCAGCGTCAAGAGGGACATCAGCTCCTACAATGAGCAGTTCTTC. The chain recombines TRBV29-1 with TRBJ2-1; D is perhaps TRBD1 (6 bases). The ends were cut back, 6 bases at V and 0 bases at J, with 15 bases in the middle. Germline V gives CDR1 SQVTM, CDR2 ANQGSEA. This CDR3 is 15 amino acids long.

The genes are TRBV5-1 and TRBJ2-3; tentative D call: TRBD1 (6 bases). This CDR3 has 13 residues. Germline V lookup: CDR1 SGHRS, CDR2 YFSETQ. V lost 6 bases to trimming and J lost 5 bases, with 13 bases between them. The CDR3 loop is CASNFQGQDTQYF. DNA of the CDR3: TGCGCCAGCAACTTCCAGGGGCAAGATACGCAGTATTTT. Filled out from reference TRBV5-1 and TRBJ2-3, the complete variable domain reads KAGVTQTPRYLIKTRGQQVTLSCSPISGHRSVSWYQQTPGQGLQFLFEYFSETQRNKGNFPGRFSGRQFSNSRSEMNVSTLELGDSALYLCASNFQGQDTQYFGPGTRLTVL.

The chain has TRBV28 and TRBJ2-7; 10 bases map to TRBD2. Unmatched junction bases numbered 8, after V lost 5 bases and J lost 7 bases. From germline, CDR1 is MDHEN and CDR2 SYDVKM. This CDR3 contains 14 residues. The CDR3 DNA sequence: TGTGCCAGCAGTGCCAGCGGGGGGGCGATGGAGCAGTACTTC. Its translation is CASSASGGAMEQYF.

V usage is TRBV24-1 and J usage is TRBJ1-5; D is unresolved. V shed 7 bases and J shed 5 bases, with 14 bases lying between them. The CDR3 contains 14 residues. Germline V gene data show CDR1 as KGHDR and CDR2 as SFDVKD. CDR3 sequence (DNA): TGTGCCACCAGCCTACGCGATACTTATCAGCCCCAGCATTTT. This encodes CATSLRDTYQPQHF.

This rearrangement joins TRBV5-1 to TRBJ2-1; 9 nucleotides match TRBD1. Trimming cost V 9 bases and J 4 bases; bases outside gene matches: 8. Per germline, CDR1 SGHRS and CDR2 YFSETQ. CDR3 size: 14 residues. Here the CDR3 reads CATGTGNLYNEQFF. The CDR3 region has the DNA TGCGCCACTGGGACAGGGAATTTATACAATGAGCAGTTCTTC.

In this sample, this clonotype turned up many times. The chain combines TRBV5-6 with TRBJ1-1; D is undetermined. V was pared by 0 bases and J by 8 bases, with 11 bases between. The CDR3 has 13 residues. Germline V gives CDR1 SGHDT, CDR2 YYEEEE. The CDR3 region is CASSLARREEAFF. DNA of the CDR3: TGTGCCAGCAGCTTGGCCCGTCGGGAGGAAGCTTTCTTT. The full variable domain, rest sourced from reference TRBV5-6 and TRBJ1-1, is DAGVTQSPTHLIKTRGQQVTLRCSPKSGHDTVSWYQQALGQGPQFIFQYYEEEERQRGNFPDRFSGHQFPNYSSELNVNALLLGDSALYLCASSLARREEAFFGQGTRLTVV.

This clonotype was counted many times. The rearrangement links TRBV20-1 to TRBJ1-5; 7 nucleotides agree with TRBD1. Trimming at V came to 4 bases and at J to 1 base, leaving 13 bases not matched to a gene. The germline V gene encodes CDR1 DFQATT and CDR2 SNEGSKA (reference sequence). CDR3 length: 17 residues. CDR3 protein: CSAMGGTVDRSNQPQHF. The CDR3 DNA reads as TGCAGTGCTATGGGGGGGACAGTCGACCGAAGCAATCAGCCCCAGCATTTT.

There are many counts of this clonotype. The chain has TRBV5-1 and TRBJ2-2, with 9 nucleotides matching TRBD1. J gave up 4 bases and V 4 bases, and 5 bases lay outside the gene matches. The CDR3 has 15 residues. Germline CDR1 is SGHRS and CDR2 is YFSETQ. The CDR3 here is CASSQGQGGTGELFF. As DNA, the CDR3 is TGCGCCAGCAGCCAGGGACAGGGTGGCACCGGGGAGCTGTTTTTT.

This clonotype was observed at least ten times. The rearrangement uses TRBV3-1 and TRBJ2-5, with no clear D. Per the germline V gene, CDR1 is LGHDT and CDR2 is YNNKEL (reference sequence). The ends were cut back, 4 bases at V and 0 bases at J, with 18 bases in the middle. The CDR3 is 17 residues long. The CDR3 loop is CASSPLAANMYQETQYF. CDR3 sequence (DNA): TGTGCCAGCAGCCCTCTGGCCGCCAATATGTACCAAGAGACCCAGTACTTC.

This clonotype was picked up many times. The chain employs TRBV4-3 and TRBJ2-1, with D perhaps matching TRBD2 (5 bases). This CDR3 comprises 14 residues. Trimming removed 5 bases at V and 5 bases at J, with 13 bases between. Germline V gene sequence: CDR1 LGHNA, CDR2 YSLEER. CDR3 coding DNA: TGCGCCAGCAGCTCTCGGTTCGGGAACAATGAGCAGTTCTTC. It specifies CASSSRFGNNEQFF.

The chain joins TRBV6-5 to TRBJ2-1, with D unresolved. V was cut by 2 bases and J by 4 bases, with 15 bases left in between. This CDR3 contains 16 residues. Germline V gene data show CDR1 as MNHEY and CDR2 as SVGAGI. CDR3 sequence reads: CASSYAGGGPYNEQFF. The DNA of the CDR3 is TGTGCCAGCAGTTACGCAGGTGGTGGTCCTTACAATGAGCAGTTCTTC.

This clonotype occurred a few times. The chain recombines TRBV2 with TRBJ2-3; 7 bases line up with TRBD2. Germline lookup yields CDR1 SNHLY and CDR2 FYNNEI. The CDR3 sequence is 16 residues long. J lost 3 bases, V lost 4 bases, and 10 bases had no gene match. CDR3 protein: CASSVGGRASTDTQYF. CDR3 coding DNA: TGTGCCAGCAGTGTGGGAGGGAGGGCCTCTACAGATACGCAGTATTTT.

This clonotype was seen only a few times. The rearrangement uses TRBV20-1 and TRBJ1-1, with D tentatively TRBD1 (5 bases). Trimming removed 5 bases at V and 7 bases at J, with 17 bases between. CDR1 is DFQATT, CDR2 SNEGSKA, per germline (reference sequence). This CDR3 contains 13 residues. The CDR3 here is CSAGSREGREAFF. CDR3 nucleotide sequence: TGCAGTGCTGGGTCCCGGGAGGGGCGTGAAGCTTTCTTT.

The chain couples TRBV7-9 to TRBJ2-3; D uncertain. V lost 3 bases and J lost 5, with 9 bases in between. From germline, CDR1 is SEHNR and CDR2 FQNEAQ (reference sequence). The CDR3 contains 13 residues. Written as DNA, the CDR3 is TGTGCCAGCAGCTTGTTGAGCTTAGATACGCAGTATTTT. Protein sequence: CASSLLSLDTQYF.

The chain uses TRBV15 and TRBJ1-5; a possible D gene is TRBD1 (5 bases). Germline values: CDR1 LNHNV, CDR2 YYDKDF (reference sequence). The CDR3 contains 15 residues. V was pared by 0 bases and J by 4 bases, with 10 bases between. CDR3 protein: CATSRDLQVNQPQHF. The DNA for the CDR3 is TGTGCCACCAGCAGAGATCTACAGGTGAATCAGCCCCAGCATTTT.

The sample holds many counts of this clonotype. The CDR3 DNA reads as TGTGCCAGCAGTGCACTCGGGAGCTACAATGAGCAGTTCTTC. Its translation is CASSALGSYNEQFF. This rearrangement joins TRBV12-3 or TRBV12-4 to TRBJ2-1; a weak D match, TRBD2 (6 bases). The length of the CDR3 is 14 residues. The V gene lost 5 bases and the J gene lost 3 bases, with 11 bases spanning the gap.

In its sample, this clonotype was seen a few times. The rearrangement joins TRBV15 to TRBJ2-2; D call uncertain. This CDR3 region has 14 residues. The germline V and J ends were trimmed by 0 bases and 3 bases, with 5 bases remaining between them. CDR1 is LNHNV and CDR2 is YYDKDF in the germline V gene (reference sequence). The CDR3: CATSRERDTGELFF. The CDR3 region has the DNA TGTGCCACCAGCAGAGAAAGGGACACCGGGGAGCTGTTTTTT.

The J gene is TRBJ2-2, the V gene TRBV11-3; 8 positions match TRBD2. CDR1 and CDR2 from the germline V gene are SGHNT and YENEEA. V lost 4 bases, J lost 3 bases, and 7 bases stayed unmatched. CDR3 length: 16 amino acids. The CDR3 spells CASSSQTSVDTGELFF. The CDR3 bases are TGTGCCAGCAGCTCCCAGACTAGCGTTGACACCGGGGAGCTGTTTTTT.